These 6 T cell receptor beta chains were sequenced from one sample in a study of shared clonotypes between healthy human individuals. Profiled with immunoSEQ multiplex PCR; TCRdb holds only in-frame clones, not every one. The sample includes around 1.4 million clones, 98% seen only once; the top ten take under 0.45%. The sequenced material came from naive CD4+ T cells sorted from blood. The subset is: CD45RA+ positively selected. The source of these receptors is a man younger than 40 in good health.

The chain is built from TRBV15 and TRBJ2-1; 9 nucleotides line up with TRBD2. The CDR3 has 15 amino acids. Germline CDR1 reads LNHNV; CDR2 reads YYDKDF (reference sequence). V dropped 6 bases and J dropped 6; count of bases not matched to a gene: 9. Written as DNA, the CDR3 is TGTGCCACCAGGCCGCTAGGGACTAGCAGCAATGAGCAGTTCTTC. Translation gives CATRPLGTSSNEQFF.

Comment on this clone: The same CDR3 arises from other DNA sequences in this sample as well. V is TRBV18 and J is TRBJ2-3; TRBD1 matches at 10 bases. Germline CDR1 reads KGHSH; CDR2 reads LQKENI. The CDR3 has 14 amino acids. Trimming cost V 6 bases and J 3 bases; bases outside gene matches: 3. As DNA, the CDR3 is TGTGCCAGCTCGCCGGACAGGGGGACAGATACGCAGTATTTT. Translation gives CASSPDRGTDTQYF.

The J gene is TRBJ1-2, the V gene TRBV19, with D perhaps matching TRBD1 (5 bases). With 3 bases removed from V and 3 bases from J, the gap between germline ends came to 8 bases. CDR3 size: 13 residues. CDR1 LNHDA and CDR2 SQIVND come from the germline V gene (reference sequence). Here the CDR3 reads CASSIRDDYGYTF. The CDR3, as DNA: TGTGCCAGTAGTATCCGGGACGACTATGGCTACACCTTC.

The chain carries TRBV6-6 and TRBJ2-2; possibly TRBD1 for D (5 bases). Germline assignment: CDR1 MNHNY and CDR2 SVGAGI (reference sequence). The CDR3 has 14 amino acids. Trimming cost V 2 bases and J 6 bases, with 10 bases left between them. CDR3 residues: CASSYAAGSGELFF. The CDR3 bases are TGTGCCAGCAGTTACGCCGCAGGGTCCGGGGAGCTGTTTTTT.

V is TRBV5-1 and J is TRBJ1-2, with a weak D call TRBD1 (5 bases). The CDR3 consists of 17 residues. V dropped 0 bases and J dropped 5 bases, with 20 bases sitting between them. The germline V gene encodes CDR1 SGHRS and CDR2 YFSETQ. DNA of the CDR3: TGCGCCAGCAGCTTGGCCTCAGGGCGTTTCCGCGGATATGGCTACACCTTC. It encodes CASSLASGRFRGYGYTF.

This clone came up once. This specimen includes other DNA sequences encoding the same CDR3. V is TRBV18 and J is TRBJ2-5, with D tentatively TRBD2 (5 bases). The CDR3 runs to 13 residues. Trimming cost V 3 bases and J 2 bases, with 7 bases left between them. Per germline, CDR1 KGHSH and CDR2 LQKENI. The CDR3 region is CASSPPGQETQYF. The CDR3 DNA is TGTGCCAGCTCACCCCCGGGACAAGAGACCCAGTACTTC.